The 5 T cell receptor beta chains below all came from one sample that was sequenced in a study of glioma-infiltrating T cells after dendritic cell vaccination. The method was immunoSEQ multiplex PCR; TCRdb's version includes in-frame clones alone and lacks a portion of them. This table holds some 70,000 clones, roughly 79% found once. The material sequenced was blood, taken before dendritic cell vaccination. These receptors were collected from a human donor with glioblastoma.

The gene calls are TRBV19 and TRBJ2-3; 11 bases are shared with TRBD2. The CDR3 is 16 residues long. Losses at the gene ends were 3 bases for V and 3 bases for J; bases not matched to a gene: 5. Germline V gene lookup returns CDR1 LNHDA and CDR2 SQIVND (reference sequence). CDR3 region: CASSITSGGKTDTQYF. The CDR3 coding sequence is TGTGCCAGTAGTATTACTAGCGGGGGAAAAACAGATACGCAGTATTTT.

The chain couples TRBV29-1 to TRBJ2-7; 7 bases fit TRBD2. The CDR3 runs to 14 residues. Germline loops: CDR1 SQVTM, CDR2 ANQGSEA. The V gene end was trimmed by 4 bases and the J gene end by 3 bases; junction bases not matched to a gene: 9. CDR3 protein: CSVVFGTNLYEQYF. CDR3 nucleotides: TGCAGCGTTGTGTTTGGGACTAACCTCTACGAGCAGTACTTC.

The chain couples TRBV11-2 to TRBJ2-2, with 8 bases that match TRBD2. The V segment lost 4 bases and the J segment 5 bases; nucleotides outside the gene matches: 3. CDR1 and CDR2 from the germline V gene are SGHAT and FQNNGV. The CDR3 has 14 residues. The CDR3 region is CASSSSSGTGELFF. The CDR3 DNA reads as TGTGCCAGCAGCTCCTCTAGCGGGACCGGGGAGCTGTTTTTT.

CDR3 in DNA: TGTGCCAGCAGGAGGAACACTGAAGCTTTCTTT. Translation: CASRRNTEAFF. The chain is built from TRBV6-5 and TRBJ1-1, with D uncertain. The V gene's germline CDR1 is MNHEY and CDR2 SVGAGI. The CDR3 has 11 amino acids. V lost 6 bases to trimming and J lost 1 base, with 3 bases between them.

V usage is TRBV2 and J usage is TRBJ1-2, with TRBD1 identical over 9 bases. This CDR3 has 12 residues. With V trimmed by 8 bases and J by 7 bases, 5 bases remained unmatched. CDR1 is SNHLY and CDR2 is FYNNEI in the germline V gene. The CDR3 nucleotides are TGTGCCAGCGGGGACAGGGCCGTTGGCTACACCTTC. Its protein product is CASGDRAVGYTF.